The source of this T cell receptor (beta chain) is a study of cytomegalovirus exposure and HLA in healthy donors. Vbeta (60) and Jbeta (13) primers were used in the PCR. Here immunoSEQ multiplex PCR was the method, and the copy in TCRdb shows in-frame clones only, minus some. The sample yields around 130,000 clones, 70% to 80% seen once. V lost 1 base to trimming and J lost 5 bases, with 14 bases between them. The CDR3 has 15 residues. Per germline, CDR1 SGHDN and CDR2 FVKESK. The rearrangement uses TRBV14 and TRBJ1-2, with TRBD1 as a possible D gene (6 bases). This receptor was obtained from a woman aged 60-75 years in good health and CMV-seronegative. Sequencing was done on a sample of PBMCs. CDR3 sequence reads: CASSQAGGRGYGYTF. As DNA, the CDR3 is TGTGCCAGCAGCCAAGCCGGCGGCAGGGGATATGGCTACACCTTC.